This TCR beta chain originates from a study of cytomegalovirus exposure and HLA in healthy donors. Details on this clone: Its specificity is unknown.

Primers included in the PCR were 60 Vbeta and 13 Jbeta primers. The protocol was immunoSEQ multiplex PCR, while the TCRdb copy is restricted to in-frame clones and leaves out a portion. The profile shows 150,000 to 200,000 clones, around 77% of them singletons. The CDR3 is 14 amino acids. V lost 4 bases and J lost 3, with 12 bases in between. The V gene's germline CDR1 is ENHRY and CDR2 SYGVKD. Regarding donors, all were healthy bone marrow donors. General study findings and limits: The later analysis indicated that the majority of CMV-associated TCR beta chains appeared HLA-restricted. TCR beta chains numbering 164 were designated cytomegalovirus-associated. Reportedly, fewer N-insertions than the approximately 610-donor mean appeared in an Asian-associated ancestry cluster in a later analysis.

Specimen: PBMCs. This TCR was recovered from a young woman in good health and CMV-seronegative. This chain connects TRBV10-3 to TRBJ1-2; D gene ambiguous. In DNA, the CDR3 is TGTGCCATCAGTGTGTCCGCGGCTGACTATGGCTACACCTTC. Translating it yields CAISVSAADYGYTF.